This T cell receptor (beta chain) originates from a study of siplizumab effects on memory and regulatory T cells. Broader study findings: Mapping to unstimulated subsets was achieved for only a minor fraction of alloreactive clones. Siplizumab led to significantly less abundant alloreactive sequences that could be traced back to unstimulated CD4+ memory cells. Confirmation was lacking for the suppressive function of proliferating Tregs derived from siplizumab cultures.

A remark on this clone: Its matching antigen is unknown.

With 6 bases removed from V and 0 bases from J, the gap between germline ends came to 14 bases. CDR1 and CDR2 (germline): ENHRY, SYGVKD. The CDR3 length is 15 residues. TCRdb's copy holds only in-frame clones and misses some; the assay was immunoSEQ multiplex PCR. The sample includes roughly 40,000 clones, about 90% of them seen just once. Specimen: naive CD4+ T cells sorted from blood. J is TRBJ1-1 and V is TRBV10-3, with D possibly matching TRBD1 (6 bases). The clonotype originates from a human donor in good health. The CDR3 bases are TGTGCCATCAGGAATCAGGGGCGGATGAACACTGAAGCTTTCTTT. Protein: CAIRNQGRMNTEAFF.